Given below is one T cell receptor (beta chain) in context. Its cognate antigen is unknown. Trimming removed 2 bases from V and 7 bases from J, with 7 bases in between. From germline, CDR1 is SGHAT and CDR2 FQNNGV. The CDR3 is 12 amino acids. This record comes from a study of early T cells in non-severe SARS-CoV-2 infection. Points from the study as a whole: Database matching using VDJdb favored anti-spike CD8 responses, with private and CD4 specificities left missing.

Individual cDNA molecules were tagged with unique molecular identifiers. TCRdb recomputed calls from the 5' RACE reads with MiXCR, one row per CDR3 protein. Of 60,000 or so distinct CDR3 sequences detected, roughly a tenth appear once; the ten largest clones hold about a fifth. This receptor was taken from an adult who was a healthcare worker with PCR-confirmed SARS-CoV-2 infection or an uninfected control (not recorded which). The sequencing sample was made of whole blood. The chain couples TRBV11-2 to TRBJ2-3, with D uncertain. CDR3: CASSLFQNTQYF. CDR3 DNA sequence: TGTGCCAGCAGCTTATTTCAGAATACGCAGTATTTT. The full variable domain, with the rest looked up from reference TRBV11-2 and TRBJ2-3, is EAGVAQSPRYKIIEKRQSVAFWCNPISGHATLYWYQQILGQGPKLLIQFQNNGVVDDSQLPKDRFSAERLKGVDSTLKIQPAKLEDSAVYLCASSLFQNTQYFGPGTRLTVL.